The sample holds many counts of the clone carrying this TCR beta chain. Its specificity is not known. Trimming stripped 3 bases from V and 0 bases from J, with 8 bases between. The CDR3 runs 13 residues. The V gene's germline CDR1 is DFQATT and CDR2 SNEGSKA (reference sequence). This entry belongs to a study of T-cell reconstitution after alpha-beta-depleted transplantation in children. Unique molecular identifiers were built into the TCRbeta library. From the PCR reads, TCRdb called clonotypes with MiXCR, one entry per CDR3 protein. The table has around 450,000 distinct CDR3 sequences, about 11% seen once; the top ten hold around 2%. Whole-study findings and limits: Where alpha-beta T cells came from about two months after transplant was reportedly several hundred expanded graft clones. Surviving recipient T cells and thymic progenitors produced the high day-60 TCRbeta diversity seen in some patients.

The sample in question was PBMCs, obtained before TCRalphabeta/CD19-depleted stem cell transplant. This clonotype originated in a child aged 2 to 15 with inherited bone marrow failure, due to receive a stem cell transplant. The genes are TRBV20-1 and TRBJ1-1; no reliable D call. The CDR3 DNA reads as TGCAGTGCTAGCGAGACGGTGAACACTGAAGCTTTCTTT. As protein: CSASETVNTEAFF.